This TCR beta chain is from a study of a mutant IDH1 vaccine in newly diagnosed glioma. The overall study: Patients arrived already treated with radiotherapy, temozolomide, or both, most having had both.

Here immunoSEQ multiplex PCR was the method, and the copy in TCRdb shows in-frame clones only, minus some. Of over 30,000 clones in the sample, over 75% were seen once. This clone was recorded once. The antigen is unknown. Time point specified: week 47, end of study. The study gave 300 ug of mutant IDH1 20-mer peptide per vaccine dose, with topical imiquimod. Eight vaccinations were given in weeks 1, 3, 5, 7, 11, 15, 19 and 23. The receptor's source is a woman between 35 and 50 years old with glioma. Sequencing was performed on PBMCs, taken from a glioma patient whose treatment included an IDH1 peptide vaccine.

The CDR3, as DNA: TGTGCCAGCAGTCCCAGGGGGCAGCTGAACACTGAAGCTTTCTTT. This sequence encodes CASSPRGQLNTEAFF. The chain employs TRBV6-6 and TRBJ1-1; TRBD1 agrees at 8 bases. J was trimmed by 0 bases and V by 5 bases; bases with no gene match: 5. The CDR3 loop spans 15 amino acids. The germline V gene has CDR1 MNHNY and CDR2 SVGAGI (reference sequence).